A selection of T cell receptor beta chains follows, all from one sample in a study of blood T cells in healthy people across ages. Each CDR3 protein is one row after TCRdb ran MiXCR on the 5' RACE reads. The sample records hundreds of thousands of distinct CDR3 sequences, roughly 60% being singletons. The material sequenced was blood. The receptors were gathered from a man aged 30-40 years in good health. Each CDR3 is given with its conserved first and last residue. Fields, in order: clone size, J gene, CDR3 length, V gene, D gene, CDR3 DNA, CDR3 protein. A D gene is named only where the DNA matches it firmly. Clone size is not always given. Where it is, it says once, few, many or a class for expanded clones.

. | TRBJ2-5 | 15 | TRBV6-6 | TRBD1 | TGTGCCAGCAGTTCCACCTTACAGGGGGCAGAGACCCAGTACTTC | CASSSTLQGAETQYF
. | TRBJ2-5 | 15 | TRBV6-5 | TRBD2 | TGTGCCAGCAGTTATTTTAGCGGGGGACAAGAGACCCAGTACTTC | CASSYFSGGQETQYF
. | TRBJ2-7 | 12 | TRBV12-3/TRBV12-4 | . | TGTGCCGGCAGTTTGGACCCCTACGAGCAGTACTTC | CAGSLDPYEQYF
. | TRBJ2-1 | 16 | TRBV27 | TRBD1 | TGTGCCAGCAGTTTATCGGGGACAGGGGGAGGCAATGAGCAGTTCTTC | CASSLSGTGGGNEQFF
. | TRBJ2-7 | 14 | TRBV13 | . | TGTGCCAGCCGAGGGGGGAACGAAGTTTTCGAGCAGTACTTC | CASRGGNEVFEQYF
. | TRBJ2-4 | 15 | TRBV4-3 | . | TGCGCCAGCAGCCAAGGACAGGGTCCTCCGGGGGAGCAGTACTTC | CASSQGQGPPGEQYF
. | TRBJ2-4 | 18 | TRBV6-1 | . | TGTGCCAGCAGTGAAGCCCTACCCGGTGTCTCAGCCAAAAACATTCAGTACTTC | CASSEALPGVSAKNIQYF
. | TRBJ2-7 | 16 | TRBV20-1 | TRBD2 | TGCAGTGCTAGAGCGGCTAGCGGGGGAACCTCCTACGAGCAGTACTTC | CSARAASGGTSYEQYF
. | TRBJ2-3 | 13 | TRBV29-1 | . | TGCAGCGCCGACCAGGACAGCACAGATACGCAGTATTTT | CSADQDSTDTQYF
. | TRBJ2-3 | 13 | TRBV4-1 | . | TGCGCCAGCAGCCATACGCACGTGGATACGCAGTATTTT | CASSHTHVDTQYF
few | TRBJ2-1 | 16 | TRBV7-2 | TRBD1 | TGTGCCAGCAGCCGCCCGACAGGGGTGGCCTACAATGAGCAGTTCTTC | CASSRPTGVAYNEQFF
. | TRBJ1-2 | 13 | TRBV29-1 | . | TGCAGCGTTTTAGGGGCCACGGCTGACGGCTACACCTTC | CSVLGATADGYTF
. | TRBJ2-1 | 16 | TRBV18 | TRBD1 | TGTGCCAGCTCACCGCCCGGGACAGGCGCCTACAATGAGCAGTTCTTC | CASSPPGTGAYNEQFF
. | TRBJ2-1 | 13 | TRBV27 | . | TGTGCCAGCAGTTTATTCCCCCAGGCGGAGCAGTTCTTC | CASSLFPQAEQFF
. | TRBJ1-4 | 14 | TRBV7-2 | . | TGTGCCAGCAGCCTCATTGCAACTAATGAAAAACTGTTTTTT | CASSLIATNEKLFF
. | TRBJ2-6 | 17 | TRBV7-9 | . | TGTGCCAGCAGCTACCGGCGGACAGATTCTGGGGCCAACGTCCTGACTTTC | CASSYRRTDSGANVLTF
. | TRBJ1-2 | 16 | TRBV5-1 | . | TGCGCCAGCAGCAGGGCCCCCGGGGCCGCAGGGGATGGCTACACCTTC | CASSRAPGAAGDGYTF
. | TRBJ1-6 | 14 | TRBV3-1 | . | TGTGCCAGCAGCCAAGAAGGGTTCAATTCACCCCTCCACTTT | CASSQEGFNSPLHF
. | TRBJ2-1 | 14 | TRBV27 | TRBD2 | TGTGCCAGCACAGTAGCGGGGGGGTACAATGAGCAGTTCTTC | CASTVAGGYNEQFF
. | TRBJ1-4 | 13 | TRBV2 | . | TGTGCCAGCCTGGACGGGCAGAATGAAAAACTGTTTTTT | CASLDGQNEKLFF
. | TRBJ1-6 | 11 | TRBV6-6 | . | TGTGCCAGCAGTTGGAATTCACCCCTCCACTTT | CASSWNSPLHF
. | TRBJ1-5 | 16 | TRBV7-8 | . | TGTGCCAGCAGCCTAACGGCCTCGGCCTTCAATCAGCCCCGGCATTTT | CASSLTASAFNQPRHF
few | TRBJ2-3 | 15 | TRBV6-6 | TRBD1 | TGTGCCAGCGGACAGGGGGGCCCGAGAGGAGATACGCAGTATTTT | CASGQGGPRGDTQYF
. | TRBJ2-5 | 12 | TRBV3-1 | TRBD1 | TGTGCCAGTCAGGGGGCTCGGGAGACCCAGTACTTC | CASQGARETQYF
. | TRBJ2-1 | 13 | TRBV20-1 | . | TGCAGTGCTAGAGCGACGTACTACAATGAGCAGTTCTTC | CSARATYYNEQFF
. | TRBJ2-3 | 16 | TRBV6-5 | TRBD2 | TGTGCCAGCAGTTATAGCGGGGGGCTAAGCACAGATACGCAGTATTTT | CASSYSGGLSTDTQYF
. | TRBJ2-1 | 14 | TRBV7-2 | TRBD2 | TGTGCCAGCAGCTTCTGGGTCGGGGGGAATGAGCAGTTCTTC | CASSFWVGGNEQFF
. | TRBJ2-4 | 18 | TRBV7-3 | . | TGTGCCAGCAGCTTAAGCCCGCCCGAGGGGCTGGCCAAAAACATTCAGTACTTC | CASSLSPPEGLAKNIQYF
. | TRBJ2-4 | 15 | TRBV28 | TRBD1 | TGTGCCAGCAGCGGGGGACAGGGGGCGCGAAACATTCAGTACTTC | CASSGGQGARNIQYF
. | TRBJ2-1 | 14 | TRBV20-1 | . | TGCAGTGCTAGCGGTCTACACACCTACAATGAGCAGTTCTTC | CSASGLHTYNEQFF
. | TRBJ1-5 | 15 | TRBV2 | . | TGTGCCAGCAGTGGAGACAGACGAGAAAATCAGCCCCAGCATTTT | CASSGDRRENQPQHF
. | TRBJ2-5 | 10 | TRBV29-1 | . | TGCAGCGTTGGTGCAGAGACCCAGTACTTC | CSVGAETQYF
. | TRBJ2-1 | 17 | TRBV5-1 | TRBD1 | TGCGCCAGCAGCACGACTCCGGGACAGGGCATATACAATGAGCAGTTCTTC | CASSTTPGQGIYNEQFF
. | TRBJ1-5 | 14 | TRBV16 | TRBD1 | TGTGCCAGCAGCCAGGGACAGGGGACTCAGCCCCAGCATTTT | CASSQGQGTQPQHF
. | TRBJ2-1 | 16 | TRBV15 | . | TGTGCCACCAGCAGGGGAGACGGGGTACTTAGCAATGAGCAGTTCTTC | CATSRGDGVLSNEQFF
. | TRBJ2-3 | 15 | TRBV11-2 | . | . | CASSLVRFGASTQYF
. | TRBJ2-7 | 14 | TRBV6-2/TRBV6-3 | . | TGTGCCAGCAGCTGGGGACGAGGGCGTTACGAGCAGTACTTC | CASSWGRGRYEQYF
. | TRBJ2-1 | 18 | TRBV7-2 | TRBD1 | TGTGCCAGCAGCTTAGCCTCGTCCGGGACAGGGGGATACAATGAGCAGTTCTTC | CASSLASSGTGGYNEQFF
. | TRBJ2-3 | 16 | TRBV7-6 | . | TGTGCCAGCAGCTTAGGGAACGGCGGCCGCACAGATACGCAGTATTTT | CASSLGNGGRTDTQYF
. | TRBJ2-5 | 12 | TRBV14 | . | TGTGCCAGCAGCCAAGCGGATGAGACCCAGTACTTC | CASSQADETQYF
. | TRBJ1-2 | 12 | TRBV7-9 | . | TGTGCCAGCGGCGGCCGGGACTATGGCTACACCTTC | CASGGRDYGYTF
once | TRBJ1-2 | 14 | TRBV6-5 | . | TGTGCCACCAAACAGGGCTTCGTATTGTACGGCTACACCTTC | CATKQGFVLYGYTF
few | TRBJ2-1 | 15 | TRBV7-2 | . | TGTGCCAGCAGCTTAGGACTAGTAAACTACAATGAGCAGTTCTTC | CASSLGLVNYNEQFF
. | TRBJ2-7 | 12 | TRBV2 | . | TGTGCCAGCAGTGTGGGCAGCTACGAGCAGTACTTC | CASSVGSYEQYF
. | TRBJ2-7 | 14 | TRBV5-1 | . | TGCGCCAGCAGGCTGGACACCGAATGGGATGAGCAGTACTTC | CASRLDTEWDEQYF
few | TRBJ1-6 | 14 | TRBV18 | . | TGTGCCAGCTCACCCGTGGGGGGAATTTCACCCCTCCACTTT | CASSPVGGISPLHF
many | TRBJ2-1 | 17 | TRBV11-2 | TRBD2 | TGTGCCAGCAGCTTAGATCTCAGCGGGGGCCCCCTCAATGAGCAGTTCTTC | CASSLDLSGGPLNEQFF
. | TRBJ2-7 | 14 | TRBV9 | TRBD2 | TGTGCCAGCAGCGTGGGCGGGGGTCACGGCGAGCAGTACTTC | CASSVGGGHGEQYF
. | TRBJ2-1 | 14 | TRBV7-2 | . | TGTGCCAGCAGCCCAGACCCAGCGAGGAATGAGCAGTTCTTC | CASSPDPARNEQFF
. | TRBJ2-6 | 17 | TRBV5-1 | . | TGCGCCAGCAGCGCGACACAGACAGGCGCCGGGGCCAACGTCCTGACTTTC | CASSATQTGAGANVLTF
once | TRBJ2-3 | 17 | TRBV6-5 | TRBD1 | TGTGCCAGCAGTTACTTTCAGACAGGGAGTAGTCCTGATACGCAGTATTTT | CASSYFQTGSSPDTQYF
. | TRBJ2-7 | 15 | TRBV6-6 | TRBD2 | TGTGCCAGCAGTTTCCTAGCGGGGGGGACCTACGAGCAGTACTTC | CASSFLAGGTYEQYF
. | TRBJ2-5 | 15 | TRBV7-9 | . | TGTGCCAGCAGCTTAGATGGGGGGCGCCTGGAGACCCAGTACTTC | CASSLDGGRLETQYF
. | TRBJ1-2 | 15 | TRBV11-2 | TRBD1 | TGTGCCAGCAGCCGACGGACAGGCGGGCCCTATGGCTACACCTTC | CASSRRTGGPYGYTF
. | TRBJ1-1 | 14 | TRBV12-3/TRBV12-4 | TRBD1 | TGTGCCAGCAGCCCGACAGGGCTCGGCACTGAAGCTTTCTTT | CASSPTGLGTEAFF
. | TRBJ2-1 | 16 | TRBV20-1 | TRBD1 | TGCAGTGCGCATAGGGCCGGGGGGACAGGGAGGAATGAGCAGTTCTTC | CSAHRAGGTGRNEQFF
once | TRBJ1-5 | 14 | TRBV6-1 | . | TGTGCCAGCAGTGAAGGATTTCCCAATCAGCCCCAGCATTTT | CASSEGFPNQPQHF
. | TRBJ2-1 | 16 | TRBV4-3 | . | TGCGCCAGCAGCCGGCTCGGGCTTGGGGGATACAATGAGCAGTTCTTC | CASSRLGLGGYNEQFF
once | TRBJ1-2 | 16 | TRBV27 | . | TGTGCCAGCAGTTTATTCTCCGGGGGAGTGAACTATGGCTACACCTTC | CASSLFSGGVNYGYTF